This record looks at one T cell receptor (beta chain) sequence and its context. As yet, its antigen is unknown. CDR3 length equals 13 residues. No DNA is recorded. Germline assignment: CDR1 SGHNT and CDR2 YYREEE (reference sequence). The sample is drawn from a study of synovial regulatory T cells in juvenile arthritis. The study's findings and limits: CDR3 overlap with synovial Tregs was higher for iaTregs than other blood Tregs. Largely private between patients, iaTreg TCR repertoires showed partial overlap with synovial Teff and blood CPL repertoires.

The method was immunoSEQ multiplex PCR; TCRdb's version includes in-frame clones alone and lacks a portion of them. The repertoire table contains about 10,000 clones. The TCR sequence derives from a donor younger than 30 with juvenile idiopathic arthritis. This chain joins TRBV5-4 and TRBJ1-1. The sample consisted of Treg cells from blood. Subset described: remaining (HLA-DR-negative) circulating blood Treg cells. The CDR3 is CASSSGRNTEAFF.